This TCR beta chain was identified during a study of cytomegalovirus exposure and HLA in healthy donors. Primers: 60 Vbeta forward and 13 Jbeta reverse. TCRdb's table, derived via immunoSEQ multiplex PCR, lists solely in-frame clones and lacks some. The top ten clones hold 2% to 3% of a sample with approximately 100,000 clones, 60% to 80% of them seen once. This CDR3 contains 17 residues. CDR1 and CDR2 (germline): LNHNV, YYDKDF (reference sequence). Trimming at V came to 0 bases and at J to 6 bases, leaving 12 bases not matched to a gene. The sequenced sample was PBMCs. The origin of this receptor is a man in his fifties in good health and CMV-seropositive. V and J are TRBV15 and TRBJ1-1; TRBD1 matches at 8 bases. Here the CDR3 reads CATSRDRGRGRGAEAFF. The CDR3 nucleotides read TGTGCCACCAGCAGAGATCGGGGCAGGGGGCGCGGAGCTGAAGCTTTCTTT.